The TCR beta chain described here comes from a study of blood T cell repertoires in COVID-19. Study-wide background: COVID-19 samples from acute and convalescent phases originated in the United States, Italy and Spain. The analysed material was cDNA or gDNA that came from T cells, B-cell-depleted T cells, or PBMCs.

Germline-derived CDR1 and CDR2 are SEHNR and FQNEAQ (reference sequence). V dropped 3 bases and J dropped 5 bases, with 8 bases sitting between them. The CDR3 runs to 14 residues. Sequenced by immunoSEQ multiplex PCR; TCRdb stores in-frame clones only, minus some. The sample contains some 290,000 clones, 86% of which appear only once. V is TRBV7-9 and J is TRBJ1-6; D is unclear. The sequenced material came from peripheral blood. This sequence was found in a man between 18 and 35 years old with active or convalescent COVID-19. Written as DNA, the CDR3 is TGTGCCAGCAGCTTTGAGGAGGATAATTCACCCCTCCACTTT. Translation: CASSFEEDNSPLHF.